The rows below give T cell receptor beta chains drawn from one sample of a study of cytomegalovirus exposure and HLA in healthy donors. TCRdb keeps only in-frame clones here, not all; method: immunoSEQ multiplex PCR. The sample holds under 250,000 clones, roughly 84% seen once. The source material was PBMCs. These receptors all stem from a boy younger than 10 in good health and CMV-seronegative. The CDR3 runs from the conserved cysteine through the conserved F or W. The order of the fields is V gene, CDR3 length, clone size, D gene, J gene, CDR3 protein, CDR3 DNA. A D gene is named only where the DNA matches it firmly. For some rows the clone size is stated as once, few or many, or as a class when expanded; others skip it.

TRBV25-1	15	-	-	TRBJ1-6	CASSESGQWNSPLHF	TGTGCCAGCAGTGAATCGGGACAATGGAATTCACCCCTCCACTTT
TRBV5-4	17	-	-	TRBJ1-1	CASSLAPTGLLNTEAFF	TGTGCCAGCAGCTTGGCCCCGACCGGACTCCTGAACACTGAAGCTTTCTTT
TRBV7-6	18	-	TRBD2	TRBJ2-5	CASSLSSGGPLVLETQYF	TGTGCCAGCAGCTTAAGTAGCGGGGGGCCGTTAGTATTAGAGACCCAGTACTTC
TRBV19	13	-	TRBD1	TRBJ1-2	CASSPGTGRGYTF	TGTGCCAGTAGTCCAGGGACAGGGCGTGGCTACACCTTC
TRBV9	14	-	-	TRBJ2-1	CASSYLGVANEQFF	TGTGCCAGCAGCTACCTAGGGGTCGCCAATGAGCAGTTCTTC
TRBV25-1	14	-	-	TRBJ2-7	CASSDSPGPGEQYF	TGTGCCAGCAGTGATTCACCCGGACCGGGAGAGCAGTACTTC
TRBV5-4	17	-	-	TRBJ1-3	CASSPGHASLSGNTIYF	TGTGCCAGCAGCCCTGGACACGCCAGCCTCTCTGGAAACACCATATATTTT
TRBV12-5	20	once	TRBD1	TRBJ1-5	CASGLARQGGRGNSNQPQHF	TGTGCTAGTGGTTTGGCCAGACAGGGGGGCAGGGGGAATAGCAATCAGCCCCAGCATTTT
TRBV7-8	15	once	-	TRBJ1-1	CASSLGPSGATEAFF	TGTGCCAGCAGCTTAGGGCCCTCAGGGGCCACTGAAGCTTTCTTT
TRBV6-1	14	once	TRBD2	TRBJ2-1	CASRPGLAGGEQFF	TGTGCCAGCAGGCCGGGACTAGCAGGGGGTGAGCAGTTCTTC
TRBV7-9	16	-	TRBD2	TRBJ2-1	CASSLGERGAYNEQFF	TGTGCCAGCAGCTTAGGGGAGCGGGGGGCCTACAATGAGCAGTTCTTC
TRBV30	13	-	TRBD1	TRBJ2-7	CAFRTGPYYEQYF	TGTGCCTTTCGGACAGGGCCTTACTACGAGCAGTACTTC
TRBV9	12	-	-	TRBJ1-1	CASSASGQEAFF	TGTGCCAGCAGCGCCTCAGGACAGGAAGCTTTCTTT
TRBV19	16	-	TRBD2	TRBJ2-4	CASSIDATGRANIQYF	TGTGCCAGTAGTATAGACGCCACGGGGAGGGCTAACATTCAGTACTTC
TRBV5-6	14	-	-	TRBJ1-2	CASSFPTSSYGYTF	TGTGCCAGCAGCTTTCCAACCTCTAGCTATGGCTACACCTTC
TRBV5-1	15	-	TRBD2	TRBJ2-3	CASSRTSGSTDTQYF	TGCGCCAGCAGCAGGACTAGCGGGTCCACAGATACGCAGTATTTT
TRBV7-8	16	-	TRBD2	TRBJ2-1	CASSLALGLAGNEQFF	TGTGCCAGCAGCTTAGCCCTGGGGCTAGCGGGGAATGAGCAGTTCTTC
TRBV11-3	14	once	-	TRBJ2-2	CASSWRGGGGELFF	TGTGCCAGCAGCTGGAGGGGAGGTGGCGGGGAGCTGTTTTTT
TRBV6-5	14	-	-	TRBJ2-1	CASSWGGRSMGQFF	TGTGCCAGCAGTTGGGGGGGGCGGTCGATGGGGCAGTTCTTC
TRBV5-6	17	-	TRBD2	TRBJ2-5	CASSLGTSGGRRETQYF	TGTGCCAGCAGCCTGGGCACTAGCGGGGGGCGAAGGGAGACCCAGTACTTC
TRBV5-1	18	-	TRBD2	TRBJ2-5	CASSPGTSGSAGGETQYF	TGCGCCAGCAGCCCTGGGACTAGCGGGAGTGCAGGGGGTGAGACCCAGTACTTC
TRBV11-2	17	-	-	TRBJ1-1	CASSVYRVWGVNTEAFF	TGTGCCAGCAGCGTATACAGGGTTTGGGGAGTGAACACTGAAGCTTTCTTT
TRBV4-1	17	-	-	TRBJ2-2	CASSQLRASRDTGELFF	TGCGCCAGCAGCCAACTACGAGCAAGCCGGGACACCGGGGAGCTGTTTTTT
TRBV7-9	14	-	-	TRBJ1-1	CASSLAPENTEAFF	TGTGCCAGCAGCTTAGCGCCAGAAAACACTGAAGCTTTCTTT
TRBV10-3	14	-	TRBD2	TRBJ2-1	CAISLAGASTEQFF	TGTGCCATCAGTCTCGCGGGAGCCTCCACTGAGCAGTTCTTC
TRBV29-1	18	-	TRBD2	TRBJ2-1	CSVDPGLAGGNSYNEQFF	TGCAGCGTGGACCCGGGACTAGCGGGGGGGAACTCCTACAATGAGCAGTTCTTC
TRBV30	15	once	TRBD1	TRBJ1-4	CAWRGTGSTNEKLFF	TGTGCCTGGAGGGGGACAGGGTCAACTAATGAAAAACTGTTTTTT
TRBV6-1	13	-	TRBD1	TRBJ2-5	CASSGTGVETQYF	TGTGCCAGCAGTGGGACAGGAGTGGAGACCCAGTACTTC
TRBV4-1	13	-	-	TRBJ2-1	CASSQARTQVQFF	TGCGCCAGCAGCCAAGCGCGGACACAGGTGCAGTTCTTC
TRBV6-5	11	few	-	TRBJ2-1	CASSYRGEQFF	TGTGCCAGCAGTTATAGGGGGGAGCAGTTCTTC
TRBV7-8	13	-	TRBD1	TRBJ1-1	CASRGQGGTEAFF	TGTGCCAGCAGAGGACAGGGGGGAACTGAAGCTTTCTTT
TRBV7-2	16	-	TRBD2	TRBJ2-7	CASSLETSGGAYEQYF	TGTGCCAGCAGCTTAGAGACTAGCGGGGGGGCTTACGAGCAGTACTTC
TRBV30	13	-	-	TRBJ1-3	CAWSRDSGNTIYF	TGTGCCTGGAGCAGGGACTCTGGAAACACCATATATTTT
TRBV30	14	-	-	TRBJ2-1	CGLGGSSSYNEQFF	TGTGGCCTGGGCGGGTCGAGCTCCTACAATGAGCAGTTCTTC
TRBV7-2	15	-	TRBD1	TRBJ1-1	CASSLGGDRGTEAFF	TGTGCCAGCAGCTTAGGTGGGGACAGGGGTACTGAAGCTTTCTTT
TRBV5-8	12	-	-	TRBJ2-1	CASKRLGNEQFF	TGTGCCAGCAAGAGGCTTGGGAATGAGCAGTTCTTC
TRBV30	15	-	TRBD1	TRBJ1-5	CAWSADRGSNQPQHF	TGTGCCTGGAGTGCGGACAGGGGCAGCAATCAGCCCCAGCATTTT
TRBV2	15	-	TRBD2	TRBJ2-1	CASNRLAGVDNEQFF	TGTGCCAGCAACCGGCTAGCGGGGGTTGACAATGAGCAGTTCTTC
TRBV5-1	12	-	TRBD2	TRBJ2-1	CASSLGGLAGIF	TGCGCCAGCAGCTTGGGGGGACTAGCGGGAATCTTC
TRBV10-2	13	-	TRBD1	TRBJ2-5	CASSVGGRETQYF	TGCGCCAGCAGTGTAGGGGGCCGGGAGACCCAGTACTTC
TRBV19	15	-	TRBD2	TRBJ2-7	CASSIFSGGPYEQYF	TGTGCCAGTAGTATTTTCAGCGGGGGGCCCTACGAGCAGTACTTC
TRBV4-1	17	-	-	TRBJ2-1	CASSQIGAGSSYNEQFF	TGCGCCAGCAGCCAAATAGGGGCAGGCTCTTCCTACAATGAGCAGTTCTTC
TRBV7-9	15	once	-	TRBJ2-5	CASRSGNLGQETQYF	TGTGCCAGCAGATCAGGGAATTTGGGCCAAGAGACCCAGTACTTC
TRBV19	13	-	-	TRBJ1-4	CASNLGLGEKLFF	TGTGCCAGCAACCTGGGCCTGGGTGAAAAACTGTTTTTT
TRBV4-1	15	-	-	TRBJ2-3	CASSQDGTDTDTQYF	TGCGCCAGCAGCCAAGACGGGACTGACACAGATACGCAGTATTTT
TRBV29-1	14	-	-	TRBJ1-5	CSVIVGGNNQPQHF	TGCAGCGTTATTGTTGGGGGCAACAATCAGCCCCAGCATTTT
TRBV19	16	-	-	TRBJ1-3	CASSIPTGGFGNTIYF	TGTGCCAGTAGTATACCGACAGGCGGGTTTGGAAACACCATATATTTT
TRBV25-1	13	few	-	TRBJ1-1	CASIPDSNTEAFF	TGTGCCAGCATCCCCGACAGTAACACTGAAGCTTTCTTT
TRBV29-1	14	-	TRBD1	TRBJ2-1	CSVIRDRGLNEQFF	TGCAGCGTTATCCGGGACAGGGGGCTCAATGAGCAGTTCTTC
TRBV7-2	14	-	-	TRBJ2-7	CASSLVEGRYEQYF	TGTGCCAGCAGCTTAGTTGAGGGCCGGTACGAGCAGTACTTC